The 11 T cell receptor beta chains reported below all come from one sample, sequenced in a study of T cells after yellow fever vaccination. TCRdb reprocessed the 5' RACE reads via MiXCR and lists one record per CDR3 protein. The table includes 300,000 to 350,000 distinct CDR3 sequences, approximately 11% detected once. The sample here was CD4+ T cells sorted from PBMCs, taken 45 days after the yellow fever booster vaccination. These receptors were obtained from a man aged 18 to 30 who received the YFV17D yellow fever vaccine.

This clonotype was counted between two and nine times. The rearrangement links TRBV15 to TRBJ2-2; D is undetermined. The CDR3 spans 17 residues. With 0 bases removed from V and 1 base from J, the gap between germline ends came to 12 bases. Germline CDR1 and CDR2: LNHNV and YYDKDF (reference sequence). In DNA, the CDR3 is TGTGCCACCAGCAGAGATCCCTCTGCAATGAACACCGGGGAGCTGTTTTTT. Translating gives CATSRDPSAMNTGELFF.

A few counts support this clonotype. The genes are TRBV27 and TRBJ2-6; a weak D match, TRBD2 (7 bases). Germline lookup yields CDR1 MNHEY and CDR2 SMNVEV (reference sequence). This CDR3 spans 16 amino acids. V lost 2 bases to trimming and J lost 0 bases, with 8 bases between them. The CDR3 DNA is TGTGCCAGCAGTTTAGCGGGGGCCTCTGGGGCCAACGTCCTGACTTTC. The encoded protein is CASSLAGASGANVLTF.

This clonotype was seen only a few times. The chain recombines TRBV7-2 with TRBJ2-6; D is ambiguous. Germline CDR1 is SGHTA and CDR2 is FQGNSA. This CDR3 spans 15 amino acids. V was shortened by 1 base and J by 2 bases, with 6 bases between the two germline ends. The CDR3 DNA sequence: TGTGCCAGCAGCTTAGGGCTCGCTGGGGCCAACGTCCTGACTTTC. Translated: CASSLGLAGANVLTF.

The table lists this clonotype with many counts. The chain uses TRBV20-1 and TRBJ2-7; TRBD2 is a possible D gene (5 bases). The CDR3 is made up of 17 amino acids. V shed 3 bases and J shed 1 base, with 22 bases lying between them. Germline CDR1 is DFQATT and CDR2 is SNEGSKA (reference sequence). The CDR3 coding sequence is TGCAGTGCTAGTGGTAGAACTAGTCGGTCAGGATCCTACGAGCAGTACGTC. Its translation: CSASGRTSRSGSYEQYV.

This clonotype was recorded many times. The chain employs TRBV11-2 and TRBJ1-1; TRBD1 matches 7 bases. This CDR3 has 14 amino acids. Trimming removed 5 bases from V and 3 bases from J; junction bases left unmatched: 6. CDR1 and CDR2 (germline): SGHAT, FQNNGV. This CDR3 is CASSAGGVYTEAFF. In DNA form, the CDR3 reads TGTGCCAGCAGCGCAGGGGGTGTGTACACTGAAGCTTTCTTT.

The chain is built from TRBV7-2 and TRBJ2-7; TRBD1 aligns across 7 bases. This CDR3 is 14 amino acids long. The ends lost 6 bases at V and 7 bases at J; junction bases unmatched: 12. Germline CDR1 SGHTA, CDR2 FQGNSA. DNA for the CDR3: TGTGCCAGCAGAGGCGGAAGGACAGGAGATGAGCAGTACTTC. Translation: CASRGGRTGDEQYF.

This clonotype was seen a handful of times. This rearrangement joins TRBV6-2 or TRBV6-3 to TRBJ2-1; 10 bases fit TRBD2. CDR1 is MNHEY and CDR2 is SVGEGT in the germline V gene. This CDR3 is built from 14 residues. V lost 7 bases to trimming and J lost 8 bases; unmatched junction nucleotides: 8. In DNA form, the CDR3 reads TGTGCCAGCACCCTACTAGCGGGGTGGGATGAGCAGTTCTTC. It is translated as CASTLLAGWDEQFF.

The chain uses TRBV4-1 and TRBJ1-1, with TRBD1 matching 8 bases. V trimming: 4 bases; J trimming: 3 bases; junction bases outside the gene matches: 4. Germline V gene data show CDR1 as MGHRA and CDR2 as YSYEKL. The CDR3 extends over 14 amino acids. Here the CDR3 DNA reads TGCGCCAGCAGCCTTGGGGACAGGTACACTGAAGCTTTCTTT. Its translation: CASSLGDRYTEAFF.

This clonotype was counted only a few times. The rearrangement uses TRBV5-1 and TRBJ1-4; 9 nucleotides align to TRBD1. Germline trimming cut 2 bases from V and 8 bases from J; bases unmatched to any gene: 10. CDR1 is SGHRS and CDR2 is YFSETQ in the germline V gene. The CDR3 loop spans 16 amino acids. The DNA of the CDR3 is TGCGCCAGCAGCTTCGGGTGGGACAGGGATCGCGAAAAACTGTTTTTT. Its translation is CASSFGWDRDREKLFF. Looking up the rest from reference TRBV5-1 and TRBJ1-4 gives the full variable domain: KAGVTQTPRYLIKTRGQQVTLSCSPISGHRSVSWYQQTPGQGLQFLFEYFSETQRNKGNFPGRFSGRQFSNSRSEMNVSTLELGDSALYLCASSFGWDRDREKLFFGSGTQLSVL.

The CDR3 region is CASSPGQGGYEQYV. DNA for the CDR3: TGTGCCAGCAGCCCCGGACAGGGTGGGTACGAGCAGTACGTC. The chain recombines TRBV7-2 with TRBJ2-7, with 8 bases matching TRBD1. V trimming: 5 bases; J trimming: 4 bases; junction bases outside the gene matches: 7. Germline lookup yields CDR1 SGHTA and CDR2 FQGNSA. The CDR3 runs to 14 residues.

The chain couples TRBV7-2 to TRBJ2-3, with TRBD2 matching 9 bases. J lost 7 bases, V lost 1 base, and 3 bases had no gene match. The length of the CDR3 is 14 residues. Germline assignment: CDR1 SGHTA and CDR2 FQGNSA. DNA for the CDR3: TGTGCCAGCAGCTTAGGCGGGGGGGCATATACGCAGTATTTT. It is translated as CASSLGGGAYTQYF.